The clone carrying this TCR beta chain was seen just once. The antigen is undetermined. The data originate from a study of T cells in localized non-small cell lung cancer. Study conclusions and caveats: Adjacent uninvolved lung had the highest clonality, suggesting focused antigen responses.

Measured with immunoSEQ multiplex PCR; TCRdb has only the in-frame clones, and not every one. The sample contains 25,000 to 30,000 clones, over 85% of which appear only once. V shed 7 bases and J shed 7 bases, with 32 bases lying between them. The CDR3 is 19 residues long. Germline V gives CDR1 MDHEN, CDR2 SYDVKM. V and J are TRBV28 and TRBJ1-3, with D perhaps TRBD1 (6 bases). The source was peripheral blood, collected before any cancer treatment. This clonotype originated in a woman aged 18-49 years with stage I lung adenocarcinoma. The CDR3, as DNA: TGTGCCAGCACTAAGTACCCTCCGGGACAAGTCGGCAGGGTGAACACCATATATTTT. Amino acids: CASTKYPPGQVGRVNTIYF. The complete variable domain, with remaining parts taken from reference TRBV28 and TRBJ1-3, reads DVKVTQSSRYLVKRTGEKVFLECVQDMDHENMFWYRQDPGLGLRLIYFSYDVKMKEKGDIPEGYSVSREKKERFSLILESASTNQTSMYLCASTKYPPGQVGRVNTIYFGEGSWLTVV.